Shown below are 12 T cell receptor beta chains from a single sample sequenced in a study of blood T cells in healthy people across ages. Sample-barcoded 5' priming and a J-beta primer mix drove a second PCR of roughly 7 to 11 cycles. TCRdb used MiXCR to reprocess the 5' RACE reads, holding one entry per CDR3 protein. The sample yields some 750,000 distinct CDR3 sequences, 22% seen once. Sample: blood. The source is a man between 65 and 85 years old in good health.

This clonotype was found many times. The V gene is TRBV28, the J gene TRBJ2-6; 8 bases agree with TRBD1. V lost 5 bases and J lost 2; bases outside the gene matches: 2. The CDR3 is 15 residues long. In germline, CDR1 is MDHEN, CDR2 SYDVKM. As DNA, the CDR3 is TGTGCCAGCAGTCCGACAGGGGCTGGGGCCAACGTCCTGACTTTC. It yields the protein CASSPTGAGANVLTF.

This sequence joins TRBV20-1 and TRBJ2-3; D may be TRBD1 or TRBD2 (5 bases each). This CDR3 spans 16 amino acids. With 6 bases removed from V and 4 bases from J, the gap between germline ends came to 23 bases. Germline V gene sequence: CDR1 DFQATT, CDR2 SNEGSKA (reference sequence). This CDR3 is CSAGATFGVVADTQYF. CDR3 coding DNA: TGCAGTGCAGGGGCCACTTTCGGGGTAGTCGCAGATACGCAGTATTTT.

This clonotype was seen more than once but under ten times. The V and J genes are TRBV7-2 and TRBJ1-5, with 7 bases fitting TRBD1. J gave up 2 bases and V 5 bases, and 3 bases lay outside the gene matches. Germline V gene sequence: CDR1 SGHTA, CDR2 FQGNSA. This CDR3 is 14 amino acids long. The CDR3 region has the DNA TGTGCCAGCAGCACCGGGACAGGCAATCAGCCCCAGCATTTT. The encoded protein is CASSTGTGNQPQHF.

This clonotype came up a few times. CDR3 coding DNA: TGTGCCAGCAGCTTAGCAAACCCGACAGGGTTTGGTGGCTACACCTTC. Translation: CASSLANPTGFGGYTF. The rearrangement joins TRBV7-2 to TRBJ1-2; TRBD1 aligns across 7 bases. Germline CDR1 and CDR2: SGHTA and FQGNSA. V gave up 0 bases and J gave up 7 bases; unmatched junction bases: 11. There are 16 residues in the CDR3. Variable domain in full (rest from reference TRBV7-2 and TRBJ1-2): GAGVSQSPSNKVTEKGKDVELRCDPISGHTALYWYRQSLGQGLEFLIYFQGNSAPDKSGLPSDRFSAERTGGSVSTLTIQRTQQEDSAVYLCASSLANPTGFGGYTFGSGTRLTVV.

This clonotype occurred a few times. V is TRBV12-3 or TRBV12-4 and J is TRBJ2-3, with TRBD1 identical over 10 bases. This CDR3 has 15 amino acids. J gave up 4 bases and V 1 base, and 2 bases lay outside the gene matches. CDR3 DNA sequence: TGTGCCAGCAGTTTAGGGACAGGGGGACCAGATACGCAGTATTTT. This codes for CASSLGTGGPDTQYF.

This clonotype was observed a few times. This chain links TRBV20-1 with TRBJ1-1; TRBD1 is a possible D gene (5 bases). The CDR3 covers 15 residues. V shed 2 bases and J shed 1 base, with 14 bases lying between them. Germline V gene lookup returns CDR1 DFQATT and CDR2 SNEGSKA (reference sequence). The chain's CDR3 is CSARRRGRGNTEAFF. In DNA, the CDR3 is TGCAGTGCTAGACGTAGGGGTCGGGGGAACACTGAAGCTTTCTTT.

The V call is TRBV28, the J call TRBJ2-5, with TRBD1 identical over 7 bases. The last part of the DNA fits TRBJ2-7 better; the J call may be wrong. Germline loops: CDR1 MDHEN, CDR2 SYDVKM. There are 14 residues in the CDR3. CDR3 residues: CASRPTGVRYEQYF. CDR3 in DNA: TGTGCCAGCAGACCAACAGGGGTGAGGTACGAGCAGTACTTC.

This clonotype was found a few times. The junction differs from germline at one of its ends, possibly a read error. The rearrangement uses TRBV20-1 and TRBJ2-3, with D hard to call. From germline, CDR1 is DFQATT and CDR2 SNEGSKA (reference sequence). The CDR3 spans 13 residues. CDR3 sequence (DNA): TGCGGTGCTAGTACGGAATTCACAGATACGCAGTATTTT. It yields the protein CGASTEFTDTQYF.

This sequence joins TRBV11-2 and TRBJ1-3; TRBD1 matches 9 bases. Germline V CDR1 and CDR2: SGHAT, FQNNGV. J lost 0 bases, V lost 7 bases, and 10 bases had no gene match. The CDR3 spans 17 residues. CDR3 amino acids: CASTPDRGRPSGNTIYF. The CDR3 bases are TGTGCCAGCACCCCGGACAGGGGCCGACCCTCTGGAAACACCATATATTTT. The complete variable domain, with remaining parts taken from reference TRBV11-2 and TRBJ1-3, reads EAGVAQSPRYKIIEKRQSVAFWCNPISGHATLYWYQQILGQGPKLLIQFQNNGVVDDSQLPKDRFSAERLKGVDSTLKIQPAKLEDSAVYLCASTPDRGRPSGNTIYFGEGSWLTVV.

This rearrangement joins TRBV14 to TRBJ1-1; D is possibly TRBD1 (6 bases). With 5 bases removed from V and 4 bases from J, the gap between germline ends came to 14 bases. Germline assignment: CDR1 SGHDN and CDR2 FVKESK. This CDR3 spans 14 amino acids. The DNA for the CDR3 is TGTGCCAGCAGCACCACAGGGCTGGGCACTGAAGCTTTCTTT. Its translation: CASSTTGLGTEAFF.

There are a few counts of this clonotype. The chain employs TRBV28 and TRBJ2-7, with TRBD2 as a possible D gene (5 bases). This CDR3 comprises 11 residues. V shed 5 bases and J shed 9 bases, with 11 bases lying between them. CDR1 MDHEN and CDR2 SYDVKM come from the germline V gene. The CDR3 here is CASSLSGWQYF. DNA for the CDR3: TGTGCCAGCAGTCTCTCGGGGTGGCAGTACTTC.

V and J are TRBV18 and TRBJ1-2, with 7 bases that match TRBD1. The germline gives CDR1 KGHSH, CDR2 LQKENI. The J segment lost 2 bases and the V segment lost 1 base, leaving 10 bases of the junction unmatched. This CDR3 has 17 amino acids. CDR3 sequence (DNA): TGTGCCAGCTCACCACTCGGACAGGCGAATACCAACTATGGCTACACCTTC. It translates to CASSPLGQANTNYGYTF.